Each of the 8 T cell receptor beta chains below was sequenced from the same sample in a study of T cell repertoires in cytomegalovirus infection. TCRdb re-analysed the reads in MiXCR, keeping a single row per CDR3 protein. The data contain almost 550,000 distinct CDR3 sequences, more than 15% of them singletons. The sequenced material came from CD8+ T cells from PBMCs. The receptor set was obtained from a human donor in good health (CMV status not recorded). Some clones in this sample may be carry-over from other donors' samples.

This clonotype was detected ten times or more. The chain carries TRBV28 and TRBJ1-5; 7 bases align to TRBD1. CDR3 length: 15 residues. Germline V CDR1 and CDR2: MDHEN, SYDVKM. V was clipped by 3 bases and J by 2 bases; unmatched bases: 4. The CDR3 is CASSFRGGGNQPQHF. CDR3 coding DNA: TGTGCCAGCAGTTTCAGGGGGGGCGGCAATCAGCCCCAGCATTTT.

The sample holds many counts of this clonotype. The rearrangement links TRBV19 to TRBJ2-1; TRBD1 aligns across 8 bases. Losses at the gene ends were 5 bases for V and 3 bases for J; bases not matched to a gene: 12. The CDR3 sequence is 17 residues long. Looked up from germline, CDR1 is LNHDA and CDR2 is SQIVND (reference sequence). The chain's CDR3 is CASSPPPDREDYNEQFF. CDR3 bases: TGTGCCAGTAGTCCACCGCCGGACAGGGAAGACTACAATGAGCAGTTCTTC. The full variable domain, completed using reference TRBV19 and TRBJ2-1, is DGGITQSPKYLFRKEGQNVTLSCEQNLNHDAMYWYRQDPGQGLRLIYYSQIVNDFQKGDIAEGYSVSREKKESFPLTVTSAQKNPTAFYLCASSPPPDREDYNEQFFGPGTRLTVL.

This clonotype has ten or more counts. The chain carries TRBV7-9 and TRBJ1-1, with D maybe TRBD1 (6 bases). V was shortened by 5 bases and J by 1 base, with 8 bases between the two germline ends. Germline CDR1 is SEHNR and CDR2 is FQNEAQ (reference sequence). The length of the CDR3 is 13 residues. DNA of the CDR3: TGTGCCAGCAGCGGACAGAAGAACACTGAAGCTTTCTTT. It yields the protein CASSGQKNTEAFF. The full variable domain, its missing parts supplied by reference TRBV7-9 and TRBJ1-1, is DTGVSQNPRHKITKRGQNVTFRCDPISEHNRLYWYRQTLGQGPEFLTYFQNEAQLEKSRLLSDRFSAERPKGSFSTLEIQRTEQGDSAMYLCASSGQKNTEAFFGQGTRLTVV.

Comment on this clonotype: This likely comes from a read error, as the CDR3 has no conserved phenylalanine or tryptophan at its end. The limits of the CDR3 on the DNA are not certain, so only TCRdb's listed CDR3 is given. The chain couples TRBV7-6 to TRBJ2-1; the D call of TRBD1 is as the table states it, not checked on the DNA. The CDR3 has 13 residues if both end residues are counted. Germline V lookup: CDR1 SGHVS, CDR2 FNYEAQ. This CDR3 is CASSLVQNPGPFL.

This clonotype was recorded at least ten times. This chain connects TRBV7-8 to TRBJ2-3, with 12 bases matching TRBD2. Per the germline V gene, CDR1 is SGHVS and CDR2 is FQNEAQ. After removal of 5 bases from V and 2 bases from J, the junction contained 5 bases not matched to a gene. This CDR3 is 16 amino acids long. CDR3 in DNA: TGTGCCAGCAGCCTACGGACTAGCGGGATCACAGATACGCAGTATTTT. Encoded protein: CASSLRTSGITDTQYF.

This chain uses TRBV27 with TRBJ2-7, with 7 bases aligning to TRBD2. From germline, CDR1 is MNHEY and CDR2 SMNVEV (reference sequence). Trimming cost V 1 base and J 5 bases; bases outside gene matches: 11. There are 16 residues in the CDR3. Here the CDR3 reads CASSLYPSGGVDEQYF. The CDR3 DNA reads as TGTGCCAGCAGTTTATACCCTAGCGGAGGGGTCGACGAGCAGTACTTC.

This clonotype was counted many times. The rearrangement uses TRBV7-9 and TRBJ1-2; D unresolved. Trimming removed 6 bases from V and 6 bases from J, with 14 bases in between. CDR1 is SEHNR, CDR2 FQNEAQ, per germline (reference sequence). The CDR3 totals 13 residues. The CDR3 is CASSPAGRDGYTF. In DNA form, the CDR3 reads TGTGCCAGCAGTCCGGCGGGGAGGGATGGCTACACCTTC.

In regard to this clonotype: A single base separates this from a much larger clone, so it may be a read error. The conserved phenylalanine or tryptophan normally closing the CDR3 is absent here, so this likely arose from a read error. This chain uses TRBV4-2 with TRBJ2-7; tentative D call: TRBD2 (6 bases). CDR1 LGHNA and CDR2 YNFKEQ come from the germline V gene. V was pared by 1 base and J by 0 bases, with 10 bases between. This CDR3 has 15 amino acids. The CDR3 nucleotides read TGTGCCAGCAGCCAAGGCGGGGTTGACTCCTACGAGCAGTACTTA. Protein product: CASSQGGVDSYEQYL.